This TCR beta chain comes out of a study of regulatory T cells in long-lasting Graves disease. Time point described: newly diagnosed GD, antithyroid drugs for less than 3 months. Extracted RNA from PBMCs served as the source of the TCR library. This CDR3 spans 13 amino acids. The germline V gene has CDR1 SGHRS and CDR2 YFSETQ. Researchers made TCR beta libraries by using iRepertoire HTBI primers and running Arm-PCR on CDR3 regions. Each CDR3 protein is one row after TCRdb ran MiXCR on the multiplex PCR reads. The sample holds about 360,000 distinct CDR3 sequences, around 15% seen once. This clonotype was seen just once. This may come from a read error, since a much larger clone is one base off. This sample was also put to use in a study of T cells in Graves' hyperthyroidism and ophthalmopathy.

This sequence originates from a woman younger than 30 with Graves disease. The sample here was peripheral blood mononuclear cells (PBMCs), taken at new diagnosis, from a patient treated with antithyroid drugs. The genes are TRBV5-1 and TRBJ1-3, with D unresolved. In DNA, the CDR3 is TGCGCCAGCAGCTTGGACTCTGGAAACACCGTATATTTT. This encodes CASSLDSGNTVYF.